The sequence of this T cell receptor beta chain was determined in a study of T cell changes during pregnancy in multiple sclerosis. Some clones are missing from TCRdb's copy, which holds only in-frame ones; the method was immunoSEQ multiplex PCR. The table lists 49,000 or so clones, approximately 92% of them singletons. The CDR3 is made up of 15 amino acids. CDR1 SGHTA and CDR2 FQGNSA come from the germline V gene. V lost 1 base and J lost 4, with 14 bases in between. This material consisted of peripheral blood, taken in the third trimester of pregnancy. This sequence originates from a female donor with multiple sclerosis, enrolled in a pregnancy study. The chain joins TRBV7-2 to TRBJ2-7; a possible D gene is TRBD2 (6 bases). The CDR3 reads CASSLDRGKAYEQYF. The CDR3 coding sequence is TGTGCCAGCAGCTTAGATCGGGGGAAGGCATACGAGCAGTACTTC. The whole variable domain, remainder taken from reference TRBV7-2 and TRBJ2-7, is GAGVSQSPSNKVTEKGKDVELRCDPISGHTALYWYRQSLGQGLEFLIYFQGNSAPDKSGLPSDRFSAERTGGSVSTLTIQRTQQEDSAVYLCASSLDRGKAYEQYFGPGTRLTVT.